These 29 T cell receptor beta chains originate from one sample sequenced in a study of OX40 agonist ivuxolimab in advanced cancers. Measured with immunoSEQ multiplex PCR; TCRdb has only the in-frame clones, and not every one. The sample has about 68,000 clones; 84% are singletons. Specimen: CD4+ or CD8+ T cells sorted from blood, collected in a trial of the OX40 agonist ivuxolimab. These receptors came from an adult with an advanced solid tumor such as melanoma, head and neck, liver or kidney cancer.

This clone came up once. The genes are TRBV7-3 and TRBJ1-2; no clear D. Deletions cut 1 base from V and 6 bases from J, with 9 bases between. The V gene's germline CDR1 is SGHTA and CDR2 FQGTGA. This CDR3 region has 13 residues. The CDR3 sequence is CASSLIVGDGYTF. The CDR3, as DNA: TGTGCCAGCAGCTTAATCGTTGGGGATGGCTACACCTTC.

The gene calls are TRBV5-5 and TRBJ2-3; possible D gene TRBD2, 5 bases. Germline V CDR1 and CDR2: SGHKS, YYEKEE (reference sequence). The CDR3 is 18 amino acids. Trimming removed 1 base at V and 2 bases at J, with 20 bases between. The CDR3 here is CASSLRSGPSEVTDTQYF. CDR3 bases: TGTGCCAGCAGCTTGCGAAGCGGCCCCTCGGAGGTCACAGATACGCAGTATTTT.

This clone was recorded only once. V is TRBV27 and J is TRBJ2-1; TRBD2 matches at 10 bases. With 5 bases clipped from V and 0 bases from J, the junction kept 7 bases outside the gene matches. The CDR3 has 17 amino acids. In germline, CDR1 is MNHEY, CDR2 SMNVEV (reference sequence). The CDR3: CASSPLSSGSSYNEQFF. The DNA for the CDR3 is TGTGCCAGCAGTCCCCTGTCTAGCGGGAGCTCCTACAATGAGCAGTTCTTC.

The chain links TRBV5-1 to TRBJ1-2; the D is unclear. There are 13 residues in the CDR3. Between the trimmed V and J ends, which lost 4 bases and 2 bases, there was a span of 9 bases. Germline V lookup: CDR1 SGHRS, CDR2 YFSETQ. Here the CDR3 reads CASSVTPNYGYTF. CDR3 DNA sequence: TGCGCCAGCAGCGTCACACCCAACTATGGCTACACCTTC. The whole variable domain, filled in from reference TRBV5-1 and TRBJ1-2, reads KAGVTQTPRYLIKTRGQQVTLSCSPISGHRSVSWYQQTPGQGLQFLFEYFSETQRNKGNFPGRFSGRQFSNSRSEMNVSTLELGDSALYLCASSVTPNYGYTFGSGTRLTVV.

The chain has TRBV18 and TRBJ2-5; D gene ambiguous. The CDR3 consists of 12 residues. Deletions cut 3 bases from V and 5 bases from J, with 7 bases between. The germline gives CDR1 KGHSH, CDR2 LQKENI. CDR3 nucleotide sequence: TGTGCCAGCTCACCCATAAGGGAGACCCAGTACTTC. Its protein is CASSPIRETQYF.

The chain combines TRBV10-2 with TRBJ2-2; 8 bases match TRBD2. With V trimmed by 3 bases and J by 4 bases, 10 bases remained unmatched. This CDR3 spans 17 amino acids. Germline V gene lookup returns CDR1 WSHSY and CDR2 SAAADI. Here the CDR3 DNA reads TGCGCCAGCAGTGATCTCTCAGCGGGAGTGGGCACCGGGGAGCTGTTTTTT. It codes for CASSDLSAGVGTGELFF.

The chain uses TRBV15 and TRBJ2-1, with D unclear. V lost 1 base, J lost 5 bases, and 12 bases lay in between. CDR3 length equals 15 residues. Germline-derived CDR1 and CDR2 are LNHNV and YYDKDF (reference sequence). The CDR3 coding sequence is TGTGCCACCAGCAGAGTCAAACGGCAGAACAATGAGCAGTTCTTC. Its protein product is CATSRVKRQNNEQFF.

CDR3: CASSSPGTSGPETQYF. DNA for the CDR3: TGTGCCAGCAGTTCCCCCGGGACTAGCGGGCCAGAGACCCAGTACTTC. V gene TRBV28 combines with J gene TRBJ2-5; 12 bases agree with TRBD2. Germline V CDR1 and CDR2: MDHEN, SYDVKM. The CDR3 is 16 residues long. V was clipped by 4 bases and J by 4 bases; unmatched bases: 7. Full variable domain (remainder filled in from reference TRBV28 and TRBJ2-5): DVKVTQSSRYLVKRTGEKVFLECVQDMDHENMFWYRQDPGLGLRLIYFSYDVKMKEKGDIPEGYSVSREKKERFSLILESASTNQTSMYLCASSSPGTSGPETQYFGPGTRLLVL.

The chain links TRBV5-6 to TRBJ1-3; the D gene is possibly TRBD1 (5 bases). This CDR3 has 15 amino acids. CDR1 and CDR2 from the germline V gene are SGHDT and YYEEEE. V was pared by 3 bases and J by 0 bases, with 10 bases between. The CDR3 DNA reads TGTGCCAGCAGCTGGGGCCCGGGCTCTGGAAACACCATATATTTT. It specifies CASSWGPGSGNTIYF.

The V call is TRBV27, the J call TRBJ2-3, with 9 bases lining up with TRBD2. The junction had 6 bases not matched to a gene; V was cut back by 2 bases and J by 6 bases. The CDR3 covers 15 residues. Germline CDR1 MNHEY, CDR2 SMNVEV (reference sequence). The DNA for the CDR3 is TGTGCCAGCAGTTTAACGCGGGAGGGCCGGGATACGCAGTATTTT. Translating gives CASSLTREGRDTQYF.

The chain employs TRBV7-9 and TRBJ1-1, with a possible D match to TRBD1 (5 bases). V lost 2 bases to trimming and J lost 6 bases, with 13 bases between them. This CDR3 contains 14 residues. The germline V gene has CDR1 SEHNR and CDR2 FQNEAQ (reference sequence). CDR3 residues: CASSLMGVDAEAFF. The CDR3 bases are TGTGCCAGCAGCTTAATGGGGGTTGACGCTGAAGCTTTCTTT.

This clone appeared once. The V and J genes are TRBV6-1 and TRBJ1-2; no definite D call. V gave up 6 bases and J gave up 5 bases, with 13 bases separating them. The CDR3 contains 13 residues. Per the germline V gene, CDR1 is MNHNS and CDR2 is SASEGT. DNA for the CDR3: TGTGCCAGCAGGGGCCGCCGTGGGTATGGCTACACCTTC. This translates into CASRGRRGYGYTF.

In its sample, this clone was seen a few times. This rearrangement joins TRBV6-5 to TRBJ2-7, with D possibly being TRBD1 (6 bases). Trimming shortened V by 2 bases and J by 2 bases, and 7 bases separated the two germline ends. Germline V CDR1 and CDR2: MNHEY, SVGAGI. CDR3 length: 13 amino acids. The chain's CDR3 is CASSYRDTYEQYF. CDR3 bases: TGTGCCAGCAGTTACCGGGACACCTACGAGCAGTACTTC.

The chain uses TRBV7-6 and TRBJ2-5; D gene ambiguous. There are 15 residues in the CDR3. V lost 1 base and J 5 bases, leaving 14 bases between the germline ends. Germline CDR1 SGHVS, CDR2 FNYEAQ. The CDR3 sequence: CASSLGVRPGETQYF. Written as DNA, the CDR3 is TGTGCCAGCAGCTTAGGGGTACGCCCTGGGGAGACCCAGTACTTC.

The chain employs TRBV2 and TRBJ2-7, with TRBD1 as a possible D gene (7 bases). In germline, CDR1 is SNHLY, CDR2 FYNNEI. V lost 3 bases and J 3 bases, leaving 15 bases between the germline ends. The CDR3 spans 15 residues. The CDR3 spells CASSEGRGRNYEQYF. The CDR3 DNA is TGTGCCAGCAGTGAGGGCAGGGGGAGGAACTACGAGCAGTACTTC.

This clone was counted a few times. The V and J genes are TRBV18 and TRBJ2-7; unclear D gene. The CDR3 totals 14 residues. Germline CDR1 reads KGHSH; CDR2 reads LQKENI. The V end was cut by 5 bases, the J end by 3 bases, with 14 bases between. This CDR3 is CASSSTDTYYEQYF. The CDR3 nucleotides are TGTGCCAGCTCATCTACTGACACTTACTACGAGCAGTACTTC. Full variable domain (outside the CDR3, taken from reference TRBV18 and TRBJ2-7): NAGVMQNPRHLVRRRGQEARLRCSPMKGHSHVYWYRQLPEEGLKFMVYLQKENIIDESGMPKERFSAEFPKEGPSILRIQQVVRGDSAAYFCASSSTDTYYEQYFGPGTRLTVT.

This chain connects TRBV27 to TRBJ1-2; D perhaps matches TRBD1 (6 bases). Germline CDR1 is MNHEY and CDR2 is SMNVEV (reference sequence). The germline V and J ends were trimmed by 5 bases and 2 bases, with 15 bases remaining between them. The CDR3 is made up of 15 amino acids. The CDR3 coding sequence is TGTGCCAGCAGTAGAAGGGGGAATTCGAACTATGGCTACACCTTC. This codes for CASSRRGNSNYGYTF.

The chain has TRBV7-3 and TRBJ1-1; maybe TRBD1 (5 bases). In germline, CDR1 is SGHTA, CDR2 FQGTGA. Trimming cost V 2 bases and J 6 bases, with 16 bases left between them. CDR3 length: 15 amino acids. In DNA, the CDR3 is TGTGCCAGCAGCTTATTCGGGGGAGAGGTCGCTGAAGCTTTCTTT. It yields the protein CASSLFGGEVAEAFF.

In DNA, the CDR3 is TGTGCCAGCAGCTTGACACCGAACTACTATGGCTACACCTTC. The encoded protein is CASSLTPNYYGYTF. The V call is TRBV5-6, the J call TRBJ1-2, with D uncertain. The CDR3 contains 14 residues. Germline V gene data show CDR1 as SGHDT and CDR2 as YYEEEE. The V and J ends lost 1 base and 3 bases respectively, with 10 bases between them.

Only a few counts were recorded for this clone. The chain joins TRBV30 to TRBJ1-4; the D gene is possibly TRBD1 (5 bases). V lost 3 bases and J lost 5, with 13 bases in between. The CDR3 contains 14 residues. Germline CDR1 reads GTSNPN; CDR2 reads SVGIG (reference sequence). The CDR3: CAWSRGRGNEKLFF. CDR3 bases: TGTGCCTGGAGCCGCGGACGGGGGAATGAAAAACTGTTTTTT.

The chain uses TRBV11-3 and TRBJ2-2; possibly TRBD2 for D (5 bases). This CDR3 has 13 amino acids. CDR1 and CDR2 (germline): SGHNT, YENEEA. Trimming cost V 7 bases and J 3 bases, with 9 bases left between them. DNA for the CDR3: TGTGCCAGCACGGGAAGGGACACCGGGGAGCTGTTTTTT. It codes for CASTGRDTGELFF.

This clone came up a few times. The V and J genes are TRBV27 and TRBJ2-7; 8 nucleotides agree with TRBD1. CDR3 length: 14 residues. The germline gives CDR1 MNHEY, CDR2 SMNVEV (reference sequence). J gave up 2 bases and V 3 bases, and 3 bases lay outside the gene matches. The DNA for the CDR3 is TGTGCCAGCAGTTTGGGGACAGGCCCCTACGAGCAGTACTTC. Amino acid sequence: CASSLGTGPYEQYF.

CDR3 sequence: CASSYGGRTPSLAFF. Written as DNA, the CDR3 is TGTGCCAGCAGTTACGGTGGGCGGACACCGAGTTTAGCTTTCTTT. The chain has TRBV6-5 and TRBJ1-1, with D possibly TRBD1 on 5 matching bases. Germline CDR1 and CDR2: MNHEY and SVGAGI. Trimming pared 2 bases from V and 10 bases from J, leaving 20 bases between. This CDR3 is 15 amino acids long.

This clone turned up a few times. This rearrangement joins TRBV9 to TRBJ2-2; 8 nucleotides match TRBD2. The CDR3 spans 18 residues. CDR1 and CDR2 (germline): SGDLS, YYNGEE. Trimming at V came to 0 bases and at J to 2 bases, leaving 9 bases not matched to a gene. Here the CDR3 DNA reads TGTGCCAGCAGCGTAGCTTTGGGTAGCGGGAAAAACACCGGGGAGCTGTTTTTT. Protein sequence: CASSVALGSGKNTGELFF.

The chain combines TRBV28 with TRBJ2-7, with D maybe TRBD2 (5 bases). V lost 5 bases, J lost 4 bases, and 9 bases lay in between. The CDR3 contains 12 residues. Germline V gene sequence: CDR1 MDHEN, CDR2 SYDVKM. CDR3 bases: TGTGCCAGCAGTCGAGGGTTGTACGAGCAGTACTTC. It is translated as CASSRGLYEQYF.

The V and J genes are TRBV5-4 and TRBJ2-1; 9 bases fit TRBD1. From germline, CDR1 is SGHNT and CDR2 YYREEE (reference sequence). After removal of 6 bases from V and 6 bases from J, the junction contained 7 bases not matched to a gene. The CDR3 covers 14 residues. CDR3 sequence (DNA): TGTGCCAGCACCACCGGGACAGGGACCAATGAGCAGTTCTTC. Its translation: CASTTGTGTNEQFF.

This sequence joins TRBV7-9 and TRBJ2-1; TRBD2 agrees at 7 bases. Germline V lookup: CDR1 SEHNR, CDR2 FQNEAQ (reference sequence). The CDR3 consists of 13 residues. J lost 8 bases, V lost 5 bases, and 6 bases had no gene match. The CDR3 protein is CASSLPGGYEQFF. The CDR3 coding sequence is TGTGCCAGCAGCCTCCCCGGGGGGTATGAGCAGTTCTTC.

V usage is TRBV6-5 and J usage is TRBJ2-1; unclear D gene. The CDR3 consists of 14 residues. Germline V gives CDR1 MNHEY, CDR2 SVGAGI. Trimming took off 6 bases at V and 0 bases at J, with 9 bases between the two ends. For the CDR3, the DNA is TGTGCCAGCAGCACTCGGGTCTCCTACAATGAGCAGTTCTTC. Residues: CASSTRVSYNEQFF.

The chain recombines TRBV29-1 with TRBJ2-6; D gene ambiguous. Trimming pared 5 bases from V and 0 bases from J, leaving 5 bases between. The CDR3 is 13 residues long. Germline CDR1 and CDR2: SQVTM and ANQGSEA. The CDR3 is CSVTSSGANVLTF. The DNA for the CDR3 is TGCAGCGTTACCAGCTCTGGGGCCAACGTCCTGACTTTC.